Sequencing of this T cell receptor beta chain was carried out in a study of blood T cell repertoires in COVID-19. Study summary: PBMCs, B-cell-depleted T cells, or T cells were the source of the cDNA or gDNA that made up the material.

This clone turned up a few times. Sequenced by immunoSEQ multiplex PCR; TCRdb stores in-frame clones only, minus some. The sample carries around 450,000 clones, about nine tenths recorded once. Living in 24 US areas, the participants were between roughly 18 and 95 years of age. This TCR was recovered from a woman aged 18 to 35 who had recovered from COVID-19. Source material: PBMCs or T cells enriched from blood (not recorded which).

The CDR3 loop is CASSSPTGDTYEQYF. CDR3 nucleotides: TGTGCCAGCAGTTCCCCGACAGGGGATACCTACGAGCAGTACTTC. This chain uses TRBV28 with TRBJ2-7; 8 bases line up with TRBD1. V lost 4 bases, J lost 2 bases, and 7 bases stayed unmatched. The CDR3 loop spans 15 amino acids. CDR1 is MDHEN, CDR2 SYDVKM, per germline.